The rows below give T cell receptor beta chains drawn from one sample of a study of T cell responses to AZD1222 COVID-19 vaccine. TCRdb's copy holds only in-frame clones and misses some; the assay was immunoSEQ multiplex PCR. The table shows roughly 150,000 clones, with roughly 82% occurring only once. This sample comprised peripheral blood, obtained on day 0 of AZD1222 vaccination. These receptors came from an adult in good health. CDR3s include the opening cysteine and the closing phenylalanine or tryptophan. The D gene is left open where the match is weak. Clone size is given for some rows only: seen once, a few or many times, or a class if the clone is expanded.

. TRBJ2-7 TRBV6-5 . CASSLMPRDYEQYF TGTGCCAGCAGTCTTATGCCAAGGGACTACGAGCAGTACTTC
. TRBJ2-3 TRBV5-6 . CASSLLGSGDPTDTQYF TGTGCCAGCAGCCTCCTGGGTTCAGGGGACCCCACAGATACGCAGTATTTT
. TRBJ1-4 TRBV9 . CASSAFGTASNNEKLFF TGTGCCAGCAGCGCGTTCGGGACCGCAAGCAATAATGAAAAACTGTTTTTT
TRBD2 TRBJ2-5 TRBV28 . CASSRLAGGGETQYF TGTGCCAGCAGTCGTCTAGCGGGGGGAGGAGAGACCCAGTACTTC
TRBD2 TRBJ2-3 TRBV6-4 many CASSDTSGGADTQYF TGTGCCAGCAGTGACACTAGCGGGGGGGCAGATACGCAGTATTTT
. TRBJ1-5 TRBV5-8 . CASSSTRNQPQHF TGTGCCAGCAGTTCGACAAGAAATCAGCCCCAGCATTTT
. TRBJ1-2 TRBV6-5 . CASYRSGLYGYTF TGTGCCAGTTACAGGAGTGGACTCTATGGCTACACCTTC
TRBD1 TRBJ1-5 TRBV7-6 few CASSLSVGQGGNQPQHF TGTGCCAGCAGCTTAAGTGTAGGACAGGGAGGTAATCAGCCCCAGCATTTT
. TRBJ1-3 TRBV3-1/TRBV3-2 . CASSQEHRKPGNTIYF TGTGCCAGCAGCCAAGAGCACCGGAAACCTGGAAACACCATATATTTT
TRBD1 TRBJ1-5 TRBV4-1 medium-sized CASSQVGLMRAGGAFDQPQHF TGCGCCAGCAGCCAAGTTGGGCTGATGAGGGCAGGGGGCGCCTTCGATCAGCCCCAGCATTTT
. TRBJ1-1 TRBV4-2 . CASSQDRMNTEAFF TGTGCCAGCAGCCAAGATAGGATGAACACTGAAGCTTTCTTT
. TRBJ1-1 TRBV28 few CASSLIKGDTEAFF TGTGCCAGCAGTTTAATAAAGGGGGACACTGAAGCTTTCTTT
. TRBJ2-2 TRBV6-6 once CASSPDRVSTGELFF TGTGCCAGCAGTCCCGACAGAGTTTCCACCGGGGAGCTGTTTTTT
TRBD1 TRBJ1-2 TRBV5-1 . CASSRRDSLYGYTF TGCGCCAGCAGCAGGCGGGACAGTCTTTATGGCTACACCTTC
. TRBJ2-7 TRBV4-2 . CASSQKGRQYF TGTGCCAGCAGCCAGAAGGGACGGCAGTACTTC
. TRBJ1-4 TRBV5-5 . CASSLWAPVWVTNEKLFF TGTGCCAGCAGCCTCTGGGCCCCAGTATGGGTGACTAATGAAAAACTGTTTTTT
TRBD1 TRBJ1-5 TRBV6-5 few CASGGTVSQPQHF TGTGCCAGCGGGGGGACAGTGAGTCAGCCCCAGCATTTT
TRBD1 TRBJ2-5 TRBV27 . CASSPSRHDREKETQYF TGTGCCAGCAGTCCCTCGAGGCACGACAGGGAAAAAGAGACCCAGTACTTC
. TRBJ2-7 TRBV19 . CATGSLGTAKSYEQYF TGTGCCACTGGATCCCTTGGGACGGCAAAGTCCTACGAGCAGTACTTC
TRBD1 TRBJ1-1 TRBV27 . CASSLFWDRGGEAFF TGTGCCAGCAGTTTATTCTGGGACAGGGGGGGTGAAGCTTTCTTT
. TRBJ1-2 TRBV28 . CASSLIAGSGGYTF TGTGCCAGCAGTTTAATCGCAGGATCAGGGGGCTACACCTTC
TRBD1 TRBJ1-2 TRBV28 . CASGYRDRGHGYTF TGTGCCAGCGGCTACCGGGACAGGGGGCATGGCTACACCTTC
. TRBJ1-2 TRBV28 . CASSFRQIGYGYTF TGTGCCAGCAGTTTCAGACAAATAGGTTATGGCTACACCTTC
. TRBJ2-1 TRBV28 . CASGSHGQFF TGTGCCAGCGGAAGCCATGGGCAGTTCTTC
. TRBJ1-2 TRBV2 . CASNQGWGNYGYTF TGTGCCAGCAACCAGGGGTGGGGTAACTATGGCTACACCTTC
TRBD2 TRBJ2-1 TRBV19 . CASSISGGDYNEQFF TGTGCCAGTAGTATATCGGGGGGGGATTACAATGAGCAGTTCTTC
. TRBJ1-3 TRBV2 . CASSEAGRPTKGLSGNTIYF TGTGCCAGCAGTGAAGCTGGGAGACCCACAAAGGGGCTCTCTGGAAACACCATATATTTT
. TRBJ2-3 TRBV30 . CASTFGPLSTDTQYF TGTGCCTCCACTTTTGGACCCCTTAGCACAGATACGCAGTATTTT
TRBD2 TRBJ2-3 TRBV7-9 . CASHMGLAGTDTQYF TGTGCCAGCCATATGGGACTAGCGGGCACAGATACGCAGTATTTT
. TRBJ1-2 TRBV28 once CASSQPGSYGYTF TGTGCCAGCAGTCAGCCGGGGTCCTATGGCTACACCTTC
TRBD2 TRBJ2-5 TRBV28 . CASSGRTSGTYQETQYF TGTGCCAGCAGCGGCAGGACTAGCGGAACGTACCAAGAGACCCAGTACTTC
. TRBJ1-1 TRBV9 . CASSVGVRGADTEAFF TGTGCCAGCAGCGTCGGGGTTCGGGGGGCCGACACTGAAGCTTTCTTT
. TRBJ1-1 TRBV15 . CATSREGYGREVPEAFF TGTGCCACCAGCAGAGAGGGGTATGGCAGGGAAGTACCTGAAGCTTTCTTT
. TRBJ1-6 TRBV19 . CASSNPPGLFTSPLHF TGTGCCAGTAGCAACCCCCCGGGACTTTTTACTTCACCCCTCCACTTT
. TRBJ1-2 TRBV28 . CASSSIKGFYGYTF TGTGCCAGCAGTTCGATTAAGGGATTCTATGGCTACACCTTC
. TRBJ2-7 TRBV7-2 . CASSARGQISYEQYF TGTGCCAGCAGCGCCAGAGGGCAGATAAGCTACGAGCAGTACTTC
TRBD1 TRBJ1-2 TRBV19 . CASSIDRDANYGYTF TGTGCCAGTAGTATCGACAGGGATGCTAACTATGGCTACACCTTC
. TRBJ1-4 TRBV28 once CASSLGGRLNEKLFF TGTGCCAGCAGTTTAGGGGGGCGCTTAAATGAAAAACTGTTTTTT
TRBD1 TRBJ2-2 TRBV28 . CASSPSYRGQVELFF TGTGCCAGCAGTCCCTCATACAGGGGGCAAGTTGAGCTGTTTTTT
. TRBJ1-4 TRBV14 . CASSRGAKEKLFF TGTGCCAGCAGCCGGGGGGCGAAAGAAAAACTGTTTTTT
. TRBJ1-6 TRBV5-4 . CASSSPREEVYNSPLHF TGTGCCAGCAGCTCCCCCCGGGAAGAGGTCTATAATTCACCCCTCCACTTT
TRBD2 TRBJ2-7 TRBV28 . CASEAGTYEQYF TGTGCCAGCGAAGCGGGGACCTACGAGCAGTACTTC
. TRBJ1-4 TRBV4-1 . CASSQVGPGTNEKLFF TGCGCCAGCAGCCAAGTAGGGCCGGGTACTAATGAAAAACTGTTTTTT
. TRBJ1-1 TRBV24-1 . CATRGRADTEAFF TGTGCCACTCGGGGTAGGGCGGACACTGAAGCTTTCTTT
TRBD2 TRBJ2-5 TRBV4-2 once CASSQGREAGWQETQYF TGTGCCAGCAGCCAAGGTCGGGAGGCGGGGTGGCAAGAGACCCAGTACTTC
. TRBJ2-3 TRBV12-3/TRBV12-4 . CASSFETGPQYF TGTGCCAGCAGTTTCGAAACGGGGCCGCAGTATTTT
. TRBJ1-1 TRBV18 . CASSPQEQMNTEAFF TGTGCCAGCTCACCACAAGAACAGATGAACACTGAAGCTTTCTTT
TRBD1 TRBJ1-1 TRBV5-1 . CASSYRGGNTEAFF TGCGCCAGCAGTTACAGGGGCGGAAACACTGAAGCTTTCTTT
TRBD1 TRBJ1-3 TRBV6-6 . CASSPGQGVSGNTIYF TGTGCCAGCAGTCCCGGACAGGGCGTCTCTGGAAACACCATATATTTT
. TRBJ2-1 TRBV6-1 . CASSGEDRINLWSYNEQFF TGTGCCAGCAGTGGGGAGGACAGGATAAATCTTTGGTCCTACAATGAGCAGTTCTTC
TRBD1 TRBJ2-5 TRBV29-1 . CSVDGDRARGTQYF TGCAGCGTTGATGGGGACAGGGCGAGAGGGACCCAGTACTTC
. TRBJ2-1 TRBV21-1 . CASSQQGLAGEQFF TGTGCCAGCAGTCAACAGGGATTAGCGGGTGAGCAGTTCTTC
. TRBJ1-2 TRBV28 . CASSFKGPGYTF TGTGCCAGCAGTTTCAAAGGTCCGGGCTACACCTTC
. TRBJ1-1 TRBV7-9 . CASSLVGDTEAFF TGTGCCAGCAGCTTAGTAGGAGACACTGAAGCTTTCTTT
TRBD1 TRBJ1-1 TRBV5-8 . CASSLRGRGTEAFF TGTGCCAGCAGCTTGAGGGGGCGAGGCACTGAAGCTTTCTTT
. TRBJ1-1 TRBV15 few CATSRGDMNTEAFF TGTGCCACCAGCAGGGGAGACATGAACACTGAAGCTTTCTTT
. TRBJ1-5 TRBV5-5 once CASSLEGGRQPQHF TGTGCCAGCAGCTTGGAAGGGGGACGTCAGCCCCAGCATTTT
. TRBJ1-2 TRBV28 . CASSLYQGLGGYTF TGTGCCAGCAGTTTATACCAGGGGCTAGGTGGCTACACCTTC
. TRBJ2-7 TRBV5-5 . CASSPLQEQYF TGTGCCAGCAGCCCGCTTCAAGAGCAGTACTTC
. TRBJ2-1 TRBV18 . CASSSPTRGSYNEQFF TGTGCCAGCTCATCCCCGACTAGGGGCTCCTACAATGAGCAGTTCTTC